The clone carrying this T cell receptor beta chain has only a few counts. The sample comes from a study of shared clonotypes between healthy human individuals. The repertoire was sequenced with immunoSEQ multiplex PCR; TCRdb's copy has only in-frame clones and lacks some. The sample contains roughly 2.6 million clones, around 94% of which appear only once. The receptor's source is a man aged 18 to 29 in good health. Material for sequencing was naive CD4+ T cells sorted from blood. Subset noted: CD45RA+ positively selected.

CDR3: CASSSDRGMGTEAFF. Written as DNA, the CDR3 is TGTGCCAGTAGTTCGGACAGGGGAATGGGCACTGAAGCTTTCTTT. The rearrangement uses TRBV19 and TRBJ1-1, with 9 bases matching TRBD1. The J segment lost 4 bases and the V segment lost 5 bases, leaving 8 bases of the junction unmatched. Germline CDR1 and CDR2: LNHDA and SQIVND (reference sequence). CDR3 length: 15 residues.